The rows below give T cell receptor beta chains drawn from one sample of a study of blood T cell repertoires in COVID-19. This table comes from immunoSEQ multiplex PCR, and its TCRdb copy is limited to in-frame clones, with some not included. This sample carries 200,000 to 300,000 clones, about 87% of them seen once, and the ten largest clones take roughly 1.2%. The source material was PBMCs or T cells enriched from blood (not recorded which). The receptors shown here come from a woman aged 40-49 years with acute COVID-19. The CDR3 runs from the conserved cysteine through the conserved F or W. Fields, in order: clone size, V gene, J gene, D gene, CDR3 protein, CDR3 DNA. A D gene is named only where the DNA matches it firmly. A row's size may be missing; if present it is once, few, many or a size class.

abundance: NA; v_gene: TRBV10-3; j_gene: TRBJ1-4; d_gene: NA; CDR3aa: CAISESLGRGNEKLFF; CDR3nt: TGTGCCATCAGTGAGTCGTTGGGTAGGGGGAATGAAAAACTGTTTTTT
abundance: NA; v_gene: TRBV28; j_gene: TRBJ1-2; d_gene: NA; CDR3aa: CASSLAGRSYGYTF; CDR3nt: TGTGCCAGCAGTTTAGCAGGAAGAAGCTATGGCTACACCTTC
abundance: NA; v_gene: TRBV5-1; j_gene: TRBJ1-3; d_gene: NA; CDR3aa: CASSLGLTLGNTIYF; CDR3nt: TGCGCCAGCAGCCTAGGACTGACTCTGGGAAACACCATATATTTT
abundance: NA; v_gene: TRBV6-5; j_gene: TRBJ2-3; d_gene: TRBD1; CDR3aa: CANQGDLTFDTQYF; CDR3nt: TGTGCAAACCAGGGGGACCTTACATTTGATACGCAGTATTTT
abundance: once; v_gene: TRBV28; j_gene: TRBJ1-4; d_gene: NA; CDR3aa: CASSSAGVGGLGEKLFF; CDR3nt: TGTGCCAGCAGTTCTGCCGGAGTCGGGGGGCTAGGGGAAAAACTGTTTTTT
abundance: NA; v_gene: TRBV25-1; j_gene: TRBJ2-5; d_gene: NA; CDR3aa: CASSAGKTQYF; CDR3nt: TGTGCCAGCAGTGCGGGAAAGACCCAGTACTTC
abundance: NA; v_gene: TRBV29-1; j_gene: TRBJ1-1; d_gene: TRBD1; CDR3aa: CSVDRGFLGNTEAFF; CDR3nt: TGCAGCGTTGACAGGGGGTTTTTGGGGAACACTGAAGCTTTCTTT
abundance: NA; v_gene: TRBV18; j_gene: TRBJ1-6; d_gene: NA; CDR3aa: CASSPRTRGGNSPLHF; CDR3nt: TGTGCCAGCTCACCGCGGACCCGCGGGGGGAATTCACCCCTCCACTTT
abundance: NA; v_gene: TRBV7-9; j_gene: TRBJ2-1; d_gene: TRBD1; CDR3aa: CASSSAGTVGTNEQFF; CDR3nt: TGTGCCAGCAGCTCGGCAGGGACAGTGGGGACCAATGAGCAGTTCTTC
abundance: NA; v_gene: TRBV18; j_gene: TRBJ1-1; d_gene: TRBD1; CDR3aa: CASSQTGGTEAFF; CDR3nt: TGTGCCAGCTCACAAACAGGGGGCACTGAAGCTTTCTTT
abundance: few; v_gene: TRBV15; j_gene: TRBJ1-1; d_gene: NA; CDR3aa: CATRAVNTEAFF; CDR3nt: TGTGCCACCAGGGCAGTAAACACTGAAGCTTTCTTT
abundance: once; v_gene: TRBV4-1; j_gene: TRBJ2-1; d_gene: TRBD2; CDR3aa: CASSQESGTSVYNEQFF; CDR3nt: TGCGCCAGCAGCCAAGAGAGCGGGACTAGCGTATACAATGAGCAGTTCTTC
abundance: NA; v_gene: TRBV5-5; j_gene: TRBJ2-1; d_gene: TRBD2; CDR3aa: CASSFGTSLQYEQFF; CDR3nt: TGTGCCAGCAGCTTCGGGACTAGTCTTCAATATGAGCAGTTCTTC